Listed below are T cell receptor beta chains from one sample, sequenced in a study of T cell responses to AZD1222 COVID-19 vaccine. Clones were sequenced by immunoSEQ multiplex PCR, and TCRdb holds only the in-frame ones, with some missing. The sample holds tens of thousands of clones, approximately 91% seen once. The sample here was peripheral blood, taken on day 0 of AZD1222 vaccination. The source of these receptors is an adult in good health. Both conserved end residues are part of each CDR3. Fields, in order: CDR3 protein, V gene.

CDR3: CASIDSREYNEQFF
V: TRBV27

CDR3: CASSSVETQYF
V: TRBV28

CDR3: CASSRQGPYYEQYF
V: TRBV25-1

CDR3: CASREGGARNIQYF
V: TRBV2

CDR3: CASNLAGGQRETQYF
V: TRBV6-5

CDR3: CASSIEGRARNEQFF
V: TRBV19

CDR3: CASSSSTRGYTF
V: TRBV7-2

CDR3: CASSLWGAISPEQYF
V: TRBV11-2

CDR3: CASSQSGGNEQFF
V: TRBV16

CDR3: CASIKVSEAFF
V: TRBV7-9

CDR3: CASSVDQLTDTQYF
V: TRBV5-1

CDR3: CASSFPSGGARNEQFF
V: TRBV28

CDR3: CASSLQNTGELFF
V: TRBV5-1

CDR3: CASGLGYEQFF
V: TRBV12-5

CDR3: CAISGGQGSIVEKLFF
V: TRBV10-3

CDR3: CASSQGYRQGYEAFF
V: TRBV4-1

CDR3: CASGSVLAGVETQYF
V: TRBV28

CDR3: CASSELLGAPAYNEQFF
V: TRBV7-8

CDR3: CASGPPLGVNSGNTIYF
V: TRBV28

CDR3: CASSPTGNYGYTF
V: TRBV6-5

CDR3: CASSLSGGNQPQHF
V: TRBV28

CDR3: CASSFGTGTYEQYF
V: TRBV11-3

CDR3: CASSATGPRTDTQYF
V: TRBV9

CDR3: CASSLNDNEQFF
V: TRBV5-5

CDR3: CASSVGFGYGYTF
V: TRBV9

CDR3: CASSYLAESYGYTF
V: TRBV6-6

CDR3: CATTGADGNTIYF
V: TRBV24-1

CDR3: CAISDPATGRDSGANVLTF
V: TRBV10-3

CDR3: CAISGDREGDTEAFF
V: TRBV10-3

CDR3: CASSPRHGASGNTIYF
V: TRBV9

CDR3: CASSPRGTTNEKLFF
V: TRBV7-6

CDR3: CASCQEGLNEQFF
V: TRBV5-1

CDR3: CASSRSGGTSPLHF
V: TRBV6-5

CDR3: CASSWIHNEQFF
V: TRBV2

CDR3: CASSLSPLFSNRGGDYGYTF
V: TRBV27